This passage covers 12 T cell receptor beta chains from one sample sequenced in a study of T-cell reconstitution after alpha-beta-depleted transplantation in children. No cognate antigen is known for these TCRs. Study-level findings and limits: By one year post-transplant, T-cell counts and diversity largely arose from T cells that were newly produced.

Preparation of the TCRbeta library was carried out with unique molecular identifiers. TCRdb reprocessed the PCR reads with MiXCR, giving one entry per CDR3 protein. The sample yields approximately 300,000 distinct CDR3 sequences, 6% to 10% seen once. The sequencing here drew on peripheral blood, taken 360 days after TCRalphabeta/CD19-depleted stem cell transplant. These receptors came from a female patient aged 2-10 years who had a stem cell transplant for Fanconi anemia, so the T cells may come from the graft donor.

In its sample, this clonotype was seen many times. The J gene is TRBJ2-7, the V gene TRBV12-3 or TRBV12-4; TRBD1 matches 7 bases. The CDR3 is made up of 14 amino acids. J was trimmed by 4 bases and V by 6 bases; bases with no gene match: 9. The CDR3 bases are TGTGCCAGCAGCCCAGACAGGGTGTCATACGAGCAGTACTTC. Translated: CASSPDRVSYEQYF.

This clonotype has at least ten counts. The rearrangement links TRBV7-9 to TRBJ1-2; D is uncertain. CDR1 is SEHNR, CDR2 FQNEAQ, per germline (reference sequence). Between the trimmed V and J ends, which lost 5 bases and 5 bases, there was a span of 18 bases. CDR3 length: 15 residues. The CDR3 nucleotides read TGTGCCAGCAGCGACGGTAGCTACCTCGGGTATGGCTACACCTTC. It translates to CASSDGSYLGYGYTF.

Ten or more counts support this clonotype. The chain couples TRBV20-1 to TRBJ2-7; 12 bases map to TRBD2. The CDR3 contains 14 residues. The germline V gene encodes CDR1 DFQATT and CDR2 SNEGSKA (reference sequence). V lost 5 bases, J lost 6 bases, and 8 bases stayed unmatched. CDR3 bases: TGCAGTGCTTACCTAGCGGGGGGGCTCGGCGAGCAGTACTTC. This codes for CSAYLAGGLGEQYF.

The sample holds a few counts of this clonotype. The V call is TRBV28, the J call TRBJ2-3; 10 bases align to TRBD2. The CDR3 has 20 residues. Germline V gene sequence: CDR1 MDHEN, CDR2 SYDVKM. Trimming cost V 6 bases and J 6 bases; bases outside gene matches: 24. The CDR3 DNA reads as TGTGCCAGCAGACCCTTCGCAAGCGGGGGGGGACGGAGGTCCACGGATACGCAGTATTTT. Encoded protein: CASRPFASGGGRRSTDTQYF.

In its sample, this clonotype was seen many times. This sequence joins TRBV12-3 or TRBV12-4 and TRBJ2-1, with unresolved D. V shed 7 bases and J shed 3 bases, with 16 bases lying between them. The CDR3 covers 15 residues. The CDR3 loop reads CASTAPSALYNEQFF. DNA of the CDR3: TGTGCCAGCACTGCGCCGTCGGCCCTCTACAATGAGCAGTTCTTC.

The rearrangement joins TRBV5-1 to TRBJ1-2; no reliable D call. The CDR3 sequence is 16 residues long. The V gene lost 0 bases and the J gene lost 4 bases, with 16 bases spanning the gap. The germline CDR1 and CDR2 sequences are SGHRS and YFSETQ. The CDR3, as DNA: TGCGCCAGCAGCTTGGGGATTAGGGAGTTTGTCTATGGCTACACCTTC. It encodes CASSLGIREFVYGYTF.

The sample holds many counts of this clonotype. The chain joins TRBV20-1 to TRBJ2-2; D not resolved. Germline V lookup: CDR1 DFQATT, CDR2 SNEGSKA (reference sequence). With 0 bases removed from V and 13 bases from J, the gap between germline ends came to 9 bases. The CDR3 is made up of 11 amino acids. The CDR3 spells CSARDGPWLFF. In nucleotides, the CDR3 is TGCAGTGCTAGAGATGGGCCTTGGCTGTTTTTT.

CDR3 DNA sequence: TGCGCCAGCAGCGAACTAAGCGGGGGGAGCTACAATGAGCAGTTCTTC. Its protein is CASSELSGGSYNEQFF. This sequence joins TRBV5-1 and TRBJ2-1; 9 positions agree with TRBD2. CDR1 is SGHRS, CDR2 YFSETQ, per germline. The CDR3 covers 16 residues. V lost 4 bases to trimming and J lost 3 bases; unmatched junction nucleotides: 8.

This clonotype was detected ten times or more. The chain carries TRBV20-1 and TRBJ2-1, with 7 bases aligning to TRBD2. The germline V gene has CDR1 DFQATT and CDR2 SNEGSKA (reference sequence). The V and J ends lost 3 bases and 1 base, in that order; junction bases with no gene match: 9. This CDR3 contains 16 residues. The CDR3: CSASHQRGFSYNEQFF. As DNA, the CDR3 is TGCAGTGCTAGCCACCAGCGGGGATTTTCCTACAATGAGCAGTTCTTC.

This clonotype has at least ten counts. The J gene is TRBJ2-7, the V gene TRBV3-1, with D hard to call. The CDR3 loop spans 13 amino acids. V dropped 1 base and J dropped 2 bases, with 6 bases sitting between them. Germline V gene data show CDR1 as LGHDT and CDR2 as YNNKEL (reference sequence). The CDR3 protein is CASSQGVPYEQYF. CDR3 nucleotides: TGTGCCAGCAGCCAAGGGGTTCCCTACGAGCAGTACTTC.

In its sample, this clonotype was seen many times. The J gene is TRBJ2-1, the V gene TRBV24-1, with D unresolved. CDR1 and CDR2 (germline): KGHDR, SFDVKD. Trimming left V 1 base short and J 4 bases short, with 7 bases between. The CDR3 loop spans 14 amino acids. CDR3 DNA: TGTGCCACCAGTGATTTCTCGCGGTACAATGAGCAGTTCTTC. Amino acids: CATSDFSRYNEQFF.

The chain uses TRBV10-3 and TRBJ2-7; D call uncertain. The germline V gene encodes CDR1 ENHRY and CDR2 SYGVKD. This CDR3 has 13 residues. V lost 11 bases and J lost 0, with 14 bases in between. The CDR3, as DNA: TGTGCCTCCCGTGATGGCACCTCCTACGAGCAGTACTTC. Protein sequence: CASRDGTSYEQYF.